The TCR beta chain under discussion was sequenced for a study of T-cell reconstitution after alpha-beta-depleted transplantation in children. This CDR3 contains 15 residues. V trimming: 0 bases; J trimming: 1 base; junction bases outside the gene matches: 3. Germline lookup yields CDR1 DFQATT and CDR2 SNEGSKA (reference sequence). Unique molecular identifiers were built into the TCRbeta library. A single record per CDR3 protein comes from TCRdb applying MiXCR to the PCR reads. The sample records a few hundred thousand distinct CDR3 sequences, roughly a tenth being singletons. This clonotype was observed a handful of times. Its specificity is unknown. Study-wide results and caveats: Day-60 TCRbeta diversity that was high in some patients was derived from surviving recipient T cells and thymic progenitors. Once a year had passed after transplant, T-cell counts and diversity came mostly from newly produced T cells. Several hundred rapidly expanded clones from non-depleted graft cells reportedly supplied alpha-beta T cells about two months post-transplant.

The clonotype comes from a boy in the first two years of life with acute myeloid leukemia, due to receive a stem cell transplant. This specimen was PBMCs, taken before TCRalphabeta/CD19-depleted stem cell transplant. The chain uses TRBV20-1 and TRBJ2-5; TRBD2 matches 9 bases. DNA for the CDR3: TGCAGTGCTAGAGATAAGCGGGAGGCCCAAGAGACCCAGTACTTC. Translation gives CSARDKREAQETQYF.